Below, one T cell receptor beta chain is given with its context. Its antigen is currently not known. Base qualities are not provided; no much larger clone lies one nucleotide away. The cohort was made up of 666 healthy bone marrow donors. At the time of sampling, every cohort member was nominally healthy, though immune exposures that went unrecorded were likely present. The donor was CMV seropositive and was included in the group of 250 to 300 seropositive cohort members. Every donor gave a peripheral blood sample, and the peripheral blood mononuclear cells from that sample were used for TCR beta sequencing. Genomic DNA was extracted from the blood cell samples with the Qiagen DNeasy Blood Extraction Kit. From its cysteine to its phenylalanine, the CDR3 spans 14 amino acids. Solely the CDR3 DNA is kept, with 42 bases framed from the first base. Unmatched junction bases come to 3, with V trimmed by 0 bases and J by 7 bases. Based on the germline V gene, the CDR1 and CDR2 sequences are SGDLS and YYNGEE.

The source of the sample is a study of cytomegalovirus exposure and HLA in healthy donors (dated by TCRdb to about 2017). In the study overall: An earlier analysis of more than 550 of the donors reported approximately 260 Gb of sequence data and 117 million unique TCR beta sequences obtained from some 200 million T cells. Approximately 300 gigabases of sequencing data and approximately 80 million unique TCR sequences were included in an early release covering around 650 HLA-typed donors. Of the roughly 400 genotyped donors, 81% fell in the genetic ancestry cluster associated with self-reported Caucasian donors. The aim of the study was to test whether cataloging public T cell receptors could identify signatures of past pathogen exposure. Using immunosequencing, the study profiled T cell repertoires from about 610 subjects and related those repertoires to cytomegalovirus serostatus. Besides the first cohort of about 730 subjects, a separate validation cohort made up of roughly 120 different subjects was used. To predict cytomegalovirus infection status, the study combined high-throughput TCR immunosequencing, statistical association of individual TCRs with disease status, and machine learning. To study patterns of TCR occurrence, a later analysis re-analyzed previously published TCR beta repertoires from under 750 donors and added high-resolution HLA genotyping. In the later analysis, no new phenotypic data were used to find candidate immune exposures; instead, reliance was placed on TCR beta sequences and their occurrence across donors. An earlier analysis of 587 of the donors used high-throughput TCR beta sequencing to judge whether each TCR beta V gene segment behaved as functional or pseudogenic. Donor age, sex, ethnicity and CMV serostatus were collected together with the repertoire data. Genome-wide SNP genotypes for about 65% of the roughly 670 donors were used in a later genetic analysis, which treated that subset as a discovery cohort. All discovery cohort repertoires had been generated on a single sequencing platform. HLA typing covered class I and class II loci at four-digit resolution. The number of typed donors differed by locus: about 620-640 for A, B, C, DRB1 and DQB1; about 520 for DQA1; roughly 600 for DPA1; and about 470 for DPB1. Because of strong linkage in the cohort, roughly five DR-DQ haplotypes were treated as single units for association and clustering. On average, roughly 240,000 unique TCR beta nucleotide sequences were sequenced per donor among a few hundred genotyped donors of the cohort, with approximately 18% of those sequences being non-productive.

Library generation was performed with the immunoSEQ multiplex PCR assay. A mixture of 60 forward primers for TCR Vbeta segments and 13 reverse primers for TCR Jbeta segments was used in the multiplex PCR. Amplification of the CDR3 region of rearranged TCR beta genes was performed with a multiplex PCR assay on genomic DNA. The amplified TCR beta libraries were sequenced on the Illumina HiSeq System as 87-base-pair reads. The published analysis was carried out like this. A later analysis tallied roughly 78 million unique TCR beta chains across the 666 repertoires, and approximately 12 million of those chains were shared by two or more donors. To remove PCR and sequencing errors, raw reads were error-corrected and collapsed into unique sequences using a nearest-neighbor algorithm that merged closely related sequences. CDR3 sequences were aligned to IMGT reference sequences to assign V, D and J gene segments. For a sequence to be retained, a match of at least six nucleotides to both a V gene segment and a J gene segment was required. A rearrangement was called productive if the CDR3 had no stop codons and remained in frame with V and J, and every other rearrangement was called non-productive. Following IMGT convention, CDR3 was defined as the stretch from the second conserved V-encoded cysteine to the conserved J-encoded phenylalanine. The earlier analysis of roughly 590 of the donors excluded sequences that lacked an unambiguous match to a single V gene segment. In an earlier analysis of a few hundred of the donors, V segments were called functional above 56.7% productive rearrangements and were called segregating when the between-donor standard deviation exceeded 5%. A statistical classification framework was built for diagnosing cytomegalovirus status from the catalog of TCR beta chain sequences. In a later analysis, V and J genes were assigned by comparing TCR nucleotide sequences against IMGT/GENE-DB human TR gene sequences. The TCRdist pipeline was used in a later analysis to assign CDR3 sequences and most-parsimonious VDJ recombination scenarios. In a later analysis, each TCR beta chain was defined by its CDR3 amino acid sequence together with its V-gene family, and reads without a unique V-gene family were excluded. In a later analysis, 450 to 600 highly shared, low-generation-probability nucleotide sequences were removed to address suspected cross-contamination and a sequencing artifact. A later analysis calculated a clonal expansion index for each public chain from normalized within-repertoire ranks of inferred template counts. In a later analysis, generation probabilities were computed using a VDJ recombination model fitted to out-of-frame rearrangements, and the results were checked against IGoR. In a later analysis, TCR-TCR, TCR-HLA and TCR-CMV co-occurrence was scored with hypergeometric tests, and a repertoire-size bias correction was applied to TCR pairs. In a later analysis, false discovery rates were estimated by permuting HLA or CMV assignments 20 times. In a later analysis, co-occurring TCRs were grouped using DBSCAN, and TCRdist sequence similarity was added for clustering within HLA-allele-positive subsets. Repertoires with fewer than 30,000 or more than 120,000 public chains, plus five repertoires with anomalous nucleotide sharing, were excluded from co-occurrence clustering. Held by TCRdb, this immuneACCESS table contains in-frame sequences only and omits some clones. Under half of the omission traces to an unresolved V gene where checked; the cause of the rest is unknown. Clone size and V and J calls were adopted from that table, with D and trimming inferred from the DNA. This sample lists some 160,000 clones; around 80% were detected once. The ten largest clonotypes hold about 7.7% of the sample.

Findings and caveats that apply to the study as a whole: A cluster of highly shared sequence variants was judged likely to represent a technical artifact of the sequencing pipeline. In a later analysis, most CMV-associated TCR beta chains were found to appear HLA-restricted, with HLA associations seemingly driven largely by CMV exposure. Three of the identified cytomegalovirus-associated TCR beta chains were confirmed in vitro to be specific for cytomegalovirus antigens. Assigning TCR associations to individual alleles was difficult when HLA alleles, especially DR and DQ, strongly co-occurred. Correlated functional status among segregating V segments might be attributable to linkage disequilibrium, but an unknown experimental factor could not be ruled out. While some public TCRs were present in many individuals, most TCR sequences turned up only very rarely across donors. A further reported finding was that TCR beta sequences accurately predicted the HLA-A and HLA-B alleles for most subjects in the first cohort. A later genetic analysis associated a missense DCLRE1C variant with V-gene and J-gene trimming of TCR beta chains, and an independent cohort replicated the association. Because HLA typing was missing for some donors at each locus, association tests included only the typed subset. The classifier was reported to diagnose cytomegalovirus status with high specificity and sensitivity in both the original and validation cohorts. The presence/absence analyses assumed that sequencing depth was roughly uniform across donors, and that assumption may not be true. In an earlier analysis of some 640 of the donors, most TCR beta V segments were observed in productive rearrangements about 87% or about 30% of the time, broadly matching IMGT annotations. The cohort was sequenced for TCR beta chains only, and without alpha or paired-chain data the features that could be detected were limited. Specific HLA alleles were associated with 15,000 to 20,000 TCR beta sequences at a false discovery rate of 0.05 in a later analysis. Because counts were too low, fewer than 20 rarely observed V segments, including chromosome 9 orphons, were excluded from the earlier analysis of 587 of the donors. Compared with equally common non-associated chains, HLA-associated TCR beta chains in a later analysis were more clonally expanded and had lower generation probabilities. Some IMGT-functional V segments, including TRBV6-2 and TRBV6-3, could not be distinguished by the 87-base-pair reads and were therefore excluded. A later analysis reported that several top co-occurrence clusters appeared linked to parvovirus B19, influenza, CMV and Epstein-Barr virus. A later analysis found that TCR association rates varied across HLA loci, with DRB1 alleles showing the most associated TCRs and HLA-C alleles the fewest. For the cohort, immune exposure information was limited to CMV serostatus. According to a later genetic analysis, donors in an Asian-associated ancestry cluster had fewer N-insertions in productive TCRs than the roughly 670-donor mean. The study listed 150 to 200 TCR beta chains as associated with cytomegalovirus. The authors suggested that the approach could potentially be extended to other disease states and immunological phenotypes.

This receptor was identified in a woman in her thirties or forties in good health and CMV-seropositive. The V gene is TRBV9 and the J gene is TRBJ1-5; TRBD1 fits 8 bases in the junction. The sequencing sample was made of PBMCs. CDR3 protein: CASSVGQGAQPQHF. The DNA sequence follows: TGTGCCAGCAGCGTAGGGCAGGGGGCACAGCCCCAGCATTTT.